This TCR beta chain was captured in a study of blood T cells in healthy people across ages. CDR3 length: 11 amino acids. As regards this clonotype: Sequence at one end of the junction differs from germline and may be a read error.

Combining a sample-barcoded 5' primer with a J-beta primer mix, a second PCR ran for roughly 6 to 12 cycles. One entry per CDR3 protein results from TCRdb running MiXCR on the 5' RACE reads. The sample holds approximately 2,000,000 distinct CDR3 sequences, about 39% seen once. The sequenced sample was blood. The TCR sequence derives from a human donor in good health. The chain carries TRBV12-3 or TRBV12-4 and TRBJ2-1, with a tentative D call TRBD2 (5 bases). CDR3 sequence: CTSGVYNEQFF. CDR3 in DNA: TGTACCAGCGGAGTATACAATGAGCAGTTCTTC.